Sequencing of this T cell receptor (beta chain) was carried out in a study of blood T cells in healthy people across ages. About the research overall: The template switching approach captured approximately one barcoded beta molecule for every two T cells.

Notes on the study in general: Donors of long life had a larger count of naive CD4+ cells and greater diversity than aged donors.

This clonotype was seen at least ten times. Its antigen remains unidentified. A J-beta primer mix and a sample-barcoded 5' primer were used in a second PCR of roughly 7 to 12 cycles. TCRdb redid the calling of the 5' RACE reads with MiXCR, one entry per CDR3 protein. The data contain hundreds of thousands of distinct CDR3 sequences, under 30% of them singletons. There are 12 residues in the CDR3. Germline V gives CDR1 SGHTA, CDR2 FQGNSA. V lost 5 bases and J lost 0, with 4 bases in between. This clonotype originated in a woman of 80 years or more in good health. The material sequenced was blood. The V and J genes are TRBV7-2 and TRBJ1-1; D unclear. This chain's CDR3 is CASSPLNTEAFF. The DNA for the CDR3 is TGTGCCAGCAGCCCCCTGAACACTGAAGCTTTCTTT.